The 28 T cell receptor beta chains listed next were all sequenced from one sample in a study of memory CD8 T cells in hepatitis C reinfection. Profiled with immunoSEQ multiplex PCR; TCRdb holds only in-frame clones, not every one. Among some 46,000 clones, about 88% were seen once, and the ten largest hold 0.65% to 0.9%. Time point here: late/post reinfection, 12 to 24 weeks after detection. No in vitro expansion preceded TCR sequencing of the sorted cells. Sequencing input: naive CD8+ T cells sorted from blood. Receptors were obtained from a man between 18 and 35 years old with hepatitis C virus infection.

CDR3 protein: CASSLVRGEPEAFF. As DNA, the CDR3 is TGTGCCAGCAGTTTAGTTCGGGGAGAGCCTGAAGCTTTCTTT. V usage is TRBV27 and J usage is TRBJ1-1; unclear D gene. Trimming shortened V by 2 bases and J by 6 bases, and 13 bases separated the two germline ends. This CDR3 spans 14 amino acids. Germline V gene data show CDR1 as MNHEY and CDR2 as SMNVEV (reference sequence).

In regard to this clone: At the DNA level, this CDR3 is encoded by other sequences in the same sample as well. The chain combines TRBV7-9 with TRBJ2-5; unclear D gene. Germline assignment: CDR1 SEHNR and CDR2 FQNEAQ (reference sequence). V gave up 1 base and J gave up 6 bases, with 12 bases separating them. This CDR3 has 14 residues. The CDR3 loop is CASSLVHGEKTQYF. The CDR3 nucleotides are TGTGCCAGCAGCTTAGTGCACGGAGAAAAGACCCAGTACTTC. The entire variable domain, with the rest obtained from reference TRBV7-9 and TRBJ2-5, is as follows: DTGVSQNPRHKITKRGQNVTFRCDPISEHNRLYWYRQTLGQGPEFLTYFQNEAQLEKSRLLSDRFSAERPKGSFSTLEIQRTEQGDSAMYLCASSLVHGEKTQYFGPGTRLLVL.

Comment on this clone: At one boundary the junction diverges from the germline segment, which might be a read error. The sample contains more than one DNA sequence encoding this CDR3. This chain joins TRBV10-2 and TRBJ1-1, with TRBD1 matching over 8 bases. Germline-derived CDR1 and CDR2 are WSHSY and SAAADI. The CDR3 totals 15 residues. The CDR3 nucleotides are TGCGCCAGCAGTGAAGGTCAGGGGGCTTACACTGAGGCTTTCTTT. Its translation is CASSEGQGAYTEAFF.

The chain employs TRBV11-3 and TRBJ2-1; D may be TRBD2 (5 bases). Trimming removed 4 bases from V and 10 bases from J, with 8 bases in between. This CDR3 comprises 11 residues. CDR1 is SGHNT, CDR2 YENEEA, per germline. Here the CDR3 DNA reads TGTGCCAGCAGCTACGGGAAGGAGCAGTTCTTC. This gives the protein CASSYGKEQFF.

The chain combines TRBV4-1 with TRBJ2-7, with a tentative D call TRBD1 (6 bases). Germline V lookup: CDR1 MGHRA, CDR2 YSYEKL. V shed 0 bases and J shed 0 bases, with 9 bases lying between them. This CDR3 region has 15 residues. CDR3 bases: TGCGCCAGCAGCCAAGACCCAGGGGCCTCCTACGAGCAGTACTTC. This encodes CASSQDPGASYEQYF.

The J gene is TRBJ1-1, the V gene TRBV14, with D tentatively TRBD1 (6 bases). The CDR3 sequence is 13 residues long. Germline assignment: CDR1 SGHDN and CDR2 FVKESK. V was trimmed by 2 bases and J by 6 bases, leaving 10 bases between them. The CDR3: CASSQLGGAEAFF. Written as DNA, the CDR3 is TGTGCCAGCAGCCAATTAGGGGGGGCTGAAGCTTTCTTT. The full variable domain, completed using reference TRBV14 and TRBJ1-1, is EAGVTQFPSHSVIEKGQTVTLRCDPISGHDNLYWYRRVMGKEIKFLLHFVKESKQDESGMPNNRFLAERTGGTYSTLKVQPAELEDSGVYFCASSQLGGAEAFFGQGTRLTVV.

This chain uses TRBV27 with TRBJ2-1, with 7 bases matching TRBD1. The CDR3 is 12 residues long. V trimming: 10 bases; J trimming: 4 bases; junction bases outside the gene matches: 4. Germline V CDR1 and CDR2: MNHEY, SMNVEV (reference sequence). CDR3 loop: CATSRGYNEQFF. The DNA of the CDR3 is TGTGCCACAAGCAGGGGGTACAATGAGCAGTTCTTC.

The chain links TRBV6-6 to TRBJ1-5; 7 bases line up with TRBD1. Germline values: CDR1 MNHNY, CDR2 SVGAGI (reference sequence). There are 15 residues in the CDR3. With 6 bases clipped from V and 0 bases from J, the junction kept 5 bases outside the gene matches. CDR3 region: CASSPQGDSNQPQHF. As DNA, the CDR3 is TGTGCCAGCAGCCCTCAGGGGGATAGCAATCAGCCCCAGCATTTT.

CDR3: CASSEGTGVRNTIYF. The CDR3 nucleotides read TGTGCCAGCAGTGAAGGGACAGGGGTCAGGAACACCATATATTTT. The chain carries TRBV6-1 and TRBJ1-3; TRBD1 aligns across 9 bases. This CDR3 is built from 15 residues. CDR1 and CDR2 (germline): MNHNS, SASEGT. The ends lost 1 base at V and 7 bases at J; junction bases unmatched: 5.

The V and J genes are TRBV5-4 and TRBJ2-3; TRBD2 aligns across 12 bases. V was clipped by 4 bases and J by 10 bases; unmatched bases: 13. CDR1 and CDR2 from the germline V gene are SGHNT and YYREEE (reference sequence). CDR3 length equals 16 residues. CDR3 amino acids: CASSAVLAGGTRAQYF. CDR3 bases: TGTGCCAGCAGCGCCGTACTAGCGGGGGGAACGAGGGCGCAGTATTTT.

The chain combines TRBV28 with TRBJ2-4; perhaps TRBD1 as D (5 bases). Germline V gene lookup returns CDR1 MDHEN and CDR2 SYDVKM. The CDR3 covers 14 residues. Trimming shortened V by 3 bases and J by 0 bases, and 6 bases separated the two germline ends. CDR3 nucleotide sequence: TGTGCCAGCAGTTTCAGGGAAGCCAAAAACATTCAGTACTTC. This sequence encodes CASSFREAKNIQYF.

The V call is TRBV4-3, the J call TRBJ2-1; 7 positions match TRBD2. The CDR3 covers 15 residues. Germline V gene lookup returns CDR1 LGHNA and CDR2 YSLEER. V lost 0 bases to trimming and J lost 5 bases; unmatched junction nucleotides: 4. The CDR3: CASSQEVSGHNEQFF. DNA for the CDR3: TGCGCCAGCAGCCAAGAAGTTAGCGGGCACAATGAGCAGTTCTTC.

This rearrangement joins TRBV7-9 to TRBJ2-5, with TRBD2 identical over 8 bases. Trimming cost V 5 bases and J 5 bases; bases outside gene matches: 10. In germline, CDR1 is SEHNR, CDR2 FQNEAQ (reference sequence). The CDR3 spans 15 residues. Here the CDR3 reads CASSPLAGNRETQYF. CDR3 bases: TGTGCCAGCAGCCCTCTAGCGGGTAACCGGGAGACCCAGTACTTC.

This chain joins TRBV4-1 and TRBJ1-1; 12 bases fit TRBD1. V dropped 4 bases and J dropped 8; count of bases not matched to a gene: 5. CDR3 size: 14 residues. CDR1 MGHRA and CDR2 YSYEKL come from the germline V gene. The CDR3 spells CASSLGQGAGEAFF. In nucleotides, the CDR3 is TGCGCCAGCAGCCTGGGACAGGGGGCGGGCGAAGCTTTCTTT.

The CDR3 reads CASSTPLGQEQYF. CDR3 sequence (DNA): TGTGCCAGTAGTACCCCCCTGGGACAAGAGCAGTACTTC. The rearrangement links TRBV19 to TRBJ2-7; the D gene is possibly TRBD1 (6 bases). The germline V gene has CDR1 LNHDA and CDR2 SQIVND (reference sequence). The V end lost 4 bases, the J end lost 7 bases, and 14 bases lay between the germline ends. This CDR3 contains 13 residues.

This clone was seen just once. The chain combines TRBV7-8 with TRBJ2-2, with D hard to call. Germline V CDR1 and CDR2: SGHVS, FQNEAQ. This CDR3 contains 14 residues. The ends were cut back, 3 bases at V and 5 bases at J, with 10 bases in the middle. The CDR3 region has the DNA TGTGCCAGCAGCTTGGGTGTCGGGACCGGGGAGCTGTTTTTT. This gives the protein CASSLGVGTGELFF.

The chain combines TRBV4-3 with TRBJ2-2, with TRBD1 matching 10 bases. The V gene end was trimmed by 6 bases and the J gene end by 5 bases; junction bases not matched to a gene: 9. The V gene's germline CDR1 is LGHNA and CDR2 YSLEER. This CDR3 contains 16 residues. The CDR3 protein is CASSPRTGGRTGELFF. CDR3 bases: TGCGCCAGCAGTCCTAGGACAGGGGGAAGGACCGGGGAGCTGTTTTTT.

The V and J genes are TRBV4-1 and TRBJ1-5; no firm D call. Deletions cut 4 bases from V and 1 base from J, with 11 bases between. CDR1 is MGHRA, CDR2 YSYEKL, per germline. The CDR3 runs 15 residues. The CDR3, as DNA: TGCGCCAGCAGCCCGCGGGCGGTCAGCAATCAGCCCCAGCATTTT. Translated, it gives CASSPRAVSNQPQHF.

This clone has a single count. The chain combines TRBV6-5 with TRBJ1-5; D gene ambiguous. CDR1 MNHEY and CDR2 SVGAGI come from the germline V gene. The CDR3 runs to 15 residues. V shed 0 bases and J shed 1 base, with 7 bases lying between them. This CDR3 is CASSYSGPSNQPQHF. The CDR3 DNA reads TGTGCCAGCAGTTACTCGGGCCCGAGCAATCAGCCCCAGCATTTT.

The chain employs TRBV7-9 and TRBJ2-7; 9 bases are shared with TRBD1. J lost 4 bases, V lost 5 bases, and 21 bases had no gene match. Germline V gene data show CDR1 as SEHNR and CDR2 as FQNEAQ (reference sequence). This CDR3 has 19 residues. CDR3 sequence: CASSIHRDRVDEGVYEQYF. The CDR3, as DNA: TGTGCCAGCAGCATTCACCGGGACAGGGTCGACGAGGGGGTGTACGAGCAGTACTTC.

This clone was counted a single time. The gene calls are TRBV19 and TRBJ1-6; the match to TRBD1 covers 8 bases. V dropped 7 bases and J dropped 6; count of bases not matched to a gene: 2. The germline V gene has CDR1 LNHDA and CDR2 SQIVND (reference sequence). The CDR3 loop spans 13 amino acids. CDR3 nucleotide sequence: TGTGCCAGTACTGACAGGGGTAATTCACCCCTCCACTTT. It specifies CASTDRGNSPLHF. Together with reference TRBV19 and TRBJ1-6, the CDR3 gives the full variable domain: DGGITQSPKYLFRKEGQNVTLSCEQNLNHDAMYWYRQDPGQGLRLIYYSQIVNDFQKGDIAEGYSVSREKKESFPLTVTSAQKNPTAFYLCASTDRGNSPLHFGNGTRLTVT.

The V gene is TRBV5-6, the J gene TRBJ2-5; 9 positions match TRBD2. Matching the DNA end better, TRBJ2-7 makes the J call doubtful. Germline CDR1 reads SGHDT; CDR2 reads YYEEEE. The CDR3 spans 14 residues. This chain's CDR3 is CASSPGTSFHEQYF. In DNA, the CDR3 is TGTGCCAGCAGCCCGGGGACTAGCTTCCACGAGCAGTACTTC.

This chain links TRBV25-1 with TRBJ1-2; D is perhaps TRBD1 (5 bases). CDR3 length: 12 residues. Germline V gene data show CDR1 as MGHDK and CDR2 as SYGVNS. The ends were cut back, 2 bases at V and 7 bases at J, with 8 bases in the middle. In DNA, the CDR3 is TGTGCCAGCAGTGAAGGCGGGGCTGGCTACACCTTC. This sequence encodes CASSEGGAGYTF.

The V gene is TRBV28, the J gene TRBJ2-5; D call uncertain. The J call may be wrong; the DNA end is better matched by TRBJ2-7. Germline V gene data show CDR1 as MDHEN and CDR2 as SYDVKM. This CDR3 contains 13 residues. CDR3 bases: TGTGCCAGCAGTCAGCGCTCATTTCGCGAGCAGTACTTC. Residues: CASSQRSFREQYF.

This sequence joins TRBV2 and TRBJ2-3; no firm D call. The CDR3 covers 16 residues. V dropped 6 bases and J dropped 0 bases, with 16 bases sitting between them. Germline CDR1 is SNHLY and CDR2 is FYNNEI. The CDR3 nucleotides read TGTGCCAGCAGGGCCTGGAGCCGTCCTAGCACAGATACGCAGTATTTT. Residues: CASRAWSRPSTDTQYF.

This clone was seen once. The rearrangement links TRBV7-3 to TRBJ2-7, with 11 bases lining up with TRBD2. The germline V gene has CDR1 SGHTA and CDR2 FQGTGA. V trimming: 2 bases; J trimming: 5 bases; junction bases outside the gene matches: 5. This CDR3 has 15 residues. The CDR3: CASSLLAGGGDEQYF. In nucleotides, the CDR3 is TGTGCCAGCAGCTTATTAGCGGGAGGGGGCGACGAGCAGTACTTC.

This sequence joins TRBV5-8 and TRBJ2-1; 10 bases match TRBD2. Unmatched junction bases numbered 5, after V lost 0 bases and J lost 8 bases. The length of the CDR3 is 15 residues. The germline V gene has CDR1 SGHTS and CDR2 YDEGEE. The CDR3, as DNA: TGTGCCAGCAGCTTGGCGGTCAGCGGGGGGGATGAGCAGTTCTTC. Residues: CASSLAVSGGDEQFF.

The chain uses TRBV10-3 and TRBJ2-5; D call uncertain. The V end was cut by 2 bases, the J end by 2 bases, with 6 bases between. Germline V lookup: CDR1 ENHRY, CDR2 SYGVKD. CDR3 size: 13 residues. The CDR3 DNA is TGTGCCATCAGTGAGAACGGGCAAGAGACCCAGTACTTC. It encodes CAISENGQETQYF.